This T cell receptor (beta chain) was captured by sequencing in a study of shared clonotypes between healthy human individuals. Study details: The plates for each donor numbered three CD4 naive, three CD4 memory, two CD8 naive and one CD8 memory.

This clone was detected only a few times. Its matching antigen is unknown. Sequencing used immunoSEQ multiplex PCR; TCRdb keeps in-frame clones, though not all of them. The sample comprises about 660,000 clones, 74% of which are singletons, and roughly 1.7% rests with the top ten. Study-level points and caveats: Although depth was large, rarefaction showed that sequencing of the sorted subsets was incomplete. As a rule, naive subsets had a larger estimated richness than memory subsets.

Subsets obtained from CD4+ cells comprised CD45RA+ naive and CD45RA-negative memory cells. Germline V CDR1 and CDR2: KGHSH, LQKENI. Trimming shortened V by 3 bases and J by 6 bases, and 15 bases separated the two germline ends. This CDR3 comprises 15 residues. The sample taken for sequencing was memory CD4+ T cells sorted from blood. Subset defined: CD45RA-negative fraction. The clonotype comes from a woman in her 30s in good health. This chain connects TRBV18 to TRBJ1-5; weak D call: TRBD1 (6 bases). This CDR3 reads CASSPGTRGSQPQHF. CDR3 coding DNA: TGTGCCAGCTCACCGGGTACCAGGGGAAGTCAGCCCCAGCATTTT.